The sequence of this T cell receptor beta chain was determined in a study of Ad26.COV2.S vaccination and SARS-CoV-2 variants. Study details: Ad26.COV2.S, an intramuscular injection, was given once or twice 56 days apart.

The V gene lost 6 bases and the J gene lost 3 bases, with 15 bases spanning the gap. The CDR3 runs to 15 residues. The germline CDR1 and CDR2 sequences are SGHAT and FQNNGV. Treatment meaning: around 19 received Ad26.COV2.S at low or high dose, single or two shots; 5 received placebo; per-sample allocation not given. Repertoires come from day 63 after the first vaccine or placebo injection. Libraries were prepared by immunoSEQ multiplex PCR; TCRdb keeps only in-frame clonotypes and omits some of them. The sample carries roughly 380,000 clones, around nine tenths recorded once. This TCR came from a person between 18 and 59 years old who received the Ad26.COV2.S COVID-19 vaccine or a placebo. The J gene is TRBJ2-1, the V gene TRBV11-2; D possibly corresponds to TRBD1 (6 bases). This sample comprised peripheral blood, obtained in a trial of Ad26.COV2.S vaccine versus placebo. DNA for the CDR3: TGTGCCAGCAGTTCCGGGACAACCGTCTACAATGAGCAGTTCTTC. Its protein is CASSSGTTVYNEQFF. The full variable domain, rest sourced from reference TRBV11-2 and TRBJ2-1, is EAGVAQSPRYKIIEKRQSVAFWCNPISGHATLYWYQQILGQGPKLLIQFQNNGVVDDSQLPKDRFSAERLKGVDSTLKIQPAKLEDSAVYLCASSSGTTVYNEQFFGPGTRLTVL.